The clone carrying this T cell receptor (beta chain) was observed a handful of times. What it binds is unknown. PCR primers comprised 60 Vbeta and 13 Jbeta primers. Libraries were prepared by immunoSEQ multiplex PCR; TCRdb keeps only in-frame clonotypes and omits some of them. Of about 160,000 clones listed, approximately 80% are singletons. The record originates from a study of cytomegalovirus exposure and HLA in healthy donors. Notes on the study in general: Researchers had no immune exposure information except CMV serostatus available.

After removal of 1 base from V and 0 bases from J, the junction contained 5 bases not matched to a gene. In germline, CDR1 is SGHDT, CDR2 YYEEEE. CDR3 length: 16 residues. The sample was PBMCs. The chain joins TRBV5-6 to TRBJ1-1; the match to TRBD1 covers 8 bases. The receptor's source is a woman under 30 in good health and CMV-seronegative. The CDR3 reads CASSLPRTGMNTEAFF. In nucleotides, the CDR3 is TGTGCCAGCAGCTTGCCGAGGACAGGGATGAACACTGAAGCTTTCTTT.